The sequence of this TCR beta chain was determined in a study of T cells after yellow fever vaccination. This CDR3 has 15 residues. Germline assignment: CDR1 KGHDR and CDR2 SFDVKD. V shed 2 bases and J shed 0 bases, with 9 bases lying between them. The study made its TCR cDNA through 5'RACE template switching. That step introduced a universal primer site along with UMIs. TCRdb re-derived calls from the 5' RACE reads in MiXCR, one entry per CDR3 protein. The sample consists of roughly 300,000 distinct CDR3 sequences, around 7.3% of them appearing once. This clonotype was seen many times. Its antigen is unknown. Whole-study findings and limits: Post-booster samples contained most primary-vaccination clones (approximately 95% CD4, around 88% CD8).

The receptor's source is a man in his late teens or twenties who received the YFV17D yellow fever vaccine. The material was PBMCs, obtained approximately 40 days after the first yellow fever vaccination. This chain uses TRBV24-1 with TRBJ2-5; D call uncertain. The CDR3 sequence: CATSDSKGYQETQYF. The CDR3 region has the DNA TGTGCCACCAGTGATTCTAAGGGCTACCAAGAGACCCAGTACTTC.